This T cell receptor beta chain was sequenced in a study of T-cell reconstitution after alpha-beta-depleted transplantation in children. Unique molecular identifiers were used to barcode this TCRbeta library. TCRdb itself ran the PCR reads through MiXCR, one entry per CDR3 protein. The sample includes about 300,000 distinct CDR3 sequences, just over 7.5% of them seen just once. Study conclusions and caveats: One year post-transplant, T-cell counts and diversity were largely derived from T cells produced anew.

A word on this clonotype: The antigen is undetermined.

This TCR derives from a female patient younger than 10 who had a stem cell transplant for Fanconi anemia, so the T cells may come from the graft donor. This material consisted of peripheral blood, taken 360 days after TCRalphabeta/CD19-depleted stem cell transplant.

The CDR3 nucleotides read TGTGCCAGCAGCCACCAGGCGGGAGTCATGAATGAGCAGTTCTTC. Protein product: CASSHQAGVMNEQFF. The gene calls are TRBV7-6 and TRBJ2-1; the match to TRBD2 covers 7 bases. This CDR3 spans 15 amino acids. The V segment lost 5 bases and the J segment 7 bases; nucleotides outside the gene matches: 11. Germline CDR1 reads SGHVS; CDR2 reads FNYEAQ. The full variable domain, with the rest looked up from reference TRBV7-6 and TRBJ2-1, is GAGVSQSPRYKVTKRGQDVALRCDPISGHVSLYWYRQALGQGPEFLTYFNYEAQQDKSGLPNDRFSAERPEGSISTLTIQRTEQRDSAMYRCASSHQAGVMNEQFFGPGTRLTVL.